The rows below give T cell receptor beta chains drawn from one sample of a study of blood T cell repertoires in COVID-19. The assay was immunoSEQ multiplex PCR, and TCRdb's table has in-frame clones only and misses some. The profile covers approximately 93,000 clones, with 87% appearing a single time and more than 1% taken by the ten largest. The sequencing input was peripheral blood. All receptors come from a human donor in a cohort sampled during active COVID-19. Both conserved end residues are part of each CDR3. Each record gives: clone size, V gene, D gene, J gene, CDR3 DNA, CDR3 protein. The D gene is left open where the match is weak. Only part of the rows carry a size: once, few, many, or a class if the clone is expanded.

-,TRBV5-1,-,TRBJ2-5,TGCGCCAGCAGCCTGGACTTTACGTTGGAGACCCAGTACTTC,CASSLDFTLETQYF
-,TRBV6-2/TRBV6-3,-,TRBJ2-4,TGTGCCAGCAGTTACTCTAGCGGCAAAAACATTCAGTACTTC,CASSYSSGKNIQYF
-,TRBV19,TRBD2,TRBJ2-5,TGTGCCAGTTCCAGCGGGGGTTTGGAGACCCAGTACTTC,CASSSGGLETQYF
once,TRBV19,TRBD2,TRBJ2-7,TGTGCCAGTAGCGGGTTAGCGGGAGCGCTCTCTTCCTACGAGCAGTACTTC,CASSGLAGALSSYEQYF
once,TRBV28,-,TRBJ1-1,TGTGCCAGCAGTTTAGTGGGGGGGCGATTAGGCACTGAAGCTTTCTTT,CASSLVGGRLGTEAFF
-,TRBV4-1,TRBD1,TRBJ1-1,TGCGCCAGCAGCCAGTCCAGGACAGGGGAGAACACTGAAGCTTTCTTT,CASSQSRTGENTEAFF
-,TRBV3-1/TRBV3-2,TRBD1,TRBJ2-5,TGTGCCAGCAGCCCAGGGGGCTTTATGGAGACCCAGTACTTC,CASSPGGFMETQYF
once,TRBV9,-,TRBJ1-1,TGTGCCAGCAGCGACCCAGGGATCACTGAAGCTTTCTTT,CASSDPGITEAFF
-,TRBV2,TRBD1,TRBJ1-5,TGTGCCAGCAATGGGCAGGGGGGCAATCAGCCCCAGCATTTT,CASNGQGGNQPQHF
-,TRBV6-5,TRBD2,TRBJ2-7,TGTGCCAGCAGTTACTCTTTGGGGGGGATGGGCGAGCAGTACTTC,CASSYSLGGMGEQYF
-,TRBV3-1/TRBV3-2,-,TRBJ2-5,TGTGCCAGCAGCCCCGGGATAGCGGAGTCCCAAGAGACCCAGTACTTC,CASSPGIAESQETQYF
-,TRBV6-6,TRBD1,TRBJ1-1,TGTGCCAGCAGTGACTGGACAGGGAAGGACACTGAAGCTTTCTTT,CASSDWTGKDTEAFF
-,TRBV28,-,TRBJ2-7,TGTGCCAGCAGTTCGGGGGTCTACGAGCAGTACTTC,CASSSGVYEQYF
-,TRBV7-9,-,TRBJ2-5,TGTGCCAGCAGCTTCAGCCGGGTTTCCCAAGAGACCCAGTACTTC,CASSFSRVSQETQYF
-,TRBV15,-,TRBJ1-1,TGTGCCACCAGCAGGGGTGGAGTGAACACTGAAGCTTTCTTT,CATSRGGVNTEAFF
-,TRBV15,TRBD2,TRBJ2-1,TGTGCCACCAGTGACCCATCGGGACTAGCGGGAGGAACAACCTACAATGAGCAGTTCTTC,CATSDPSGLAGGTTYNEQFF
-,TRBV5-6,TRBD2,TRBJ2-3,TGTGCCAGCAGTAATAGACCCGGGACTAGCACCGATACGCAGTATTTT,CASSNRPGTSTDTQYF
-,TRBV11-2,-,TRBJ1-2,TGTGCCAGCCGACAGGTGTTTACCGCTAACTATGGCTACACCTTC,CASRQVFTANYGYTF
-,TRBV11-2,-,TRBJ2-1,TGTGCCAGCTTAGCCGCGAGGCAGAACAATGAGCAGTTCTTC,CASLAARQNNEQFF
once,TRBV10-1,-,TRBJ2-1,TGCGCCAGCAGTGAGTCGGGCGGGCTCAATGAGCAGTTCTTC,CASSESGGLNEQFF
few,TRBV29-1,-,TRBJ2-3,TGCAGCGTTGAGGGGCGTAGCAATACAGATACGCAGTATTTT,CSVEGRSNTDTQYF
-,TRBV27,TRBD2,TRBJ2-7,TGTGCCAGCAGTTTAGGAGCGGGAGGTCTCTACGAGCAGTACTTC,CASSLGAGGLYEQYF
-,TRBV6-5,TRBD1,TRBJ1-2,TGTGCCAGCAGTCCTGGACAGGGTTGGGGAGGCTACACCTTC,CASSPGQGWGGYTF
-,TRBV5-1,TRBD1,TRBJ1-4,TGCGCCAGCAGCTCGACAGGGTCTACTAATGAAAAACTGTTTTTT,CASSSTGSTNEKLFF
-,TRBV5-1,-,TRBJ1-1,TGCGCCAGCAGCTTCGGGGGGGACACTGAAGCTTTCTTT,CASSFGGDTEAFF
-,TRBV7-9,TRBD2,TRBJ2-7,TGTGCCAGCAGCTTAGGGGTCGGGGGGTCTTCTTCCCTTACCTACGAGCAGTACTTC,CASSLGVGGSSSLTYEQYF
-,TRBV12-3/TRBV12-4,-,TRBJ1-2,TGTGCCAGCAGCCCTGACAGAATCTATGGCTACACCTTC,CASSPDRIYGYTF
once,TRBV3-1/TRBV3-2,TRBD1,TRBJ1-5,TGTGCCAGCAGCACCGGACAGGGGGTGTATAGCAATCAGCCCCAGCATTTT,CASSTGQGVYSNQPQHF
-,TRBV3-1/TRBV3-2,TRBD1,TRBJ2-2,TGTGCCAGCAGACTAAACAGGGGGAAAGGGGCCGGGGAGCTGTTTTTT,CASRLNRGKGAGELFF
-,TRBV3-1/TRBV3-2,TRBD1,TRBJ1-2,TGTGCCAGCAGCGGGGACAGGGGGCTAGGCGGCTACACCTTC,CASSGDRGLGGYTF
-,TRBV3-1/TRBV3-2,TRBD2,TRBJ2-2,TGTGCCAGCAGCCAGGTGACTAGCGGGAGACCCACCGGGGAGCTGTTTTTT,CASSQVTSGRPTGELFF
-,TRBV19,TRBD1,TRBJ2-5,TGTGCCAGTAGTACTGGACAGGGGCAGACCCAGTACTTC,CASSTGQGQTQYF
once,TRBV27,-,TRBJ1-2,TGTGCCAGCAGTTCTCCCCGACAGGCTGATGGCTACACCTTC,CASSSPRQADGYTF
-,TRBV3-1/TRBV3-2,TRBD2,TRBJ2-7,TGTGCCAGCAGCCAAGACCTAGCGAGTAGCGGGATGCAGTACTTC,CASSQDLASSGMQYF
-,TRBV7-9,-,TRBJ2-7,TGTGCCAGCAGCTTAGTCCAGGGGAAGGAGGACTTC,CASSLVQGKEDF
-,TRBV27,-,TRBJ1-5,TGTGCCAGCAGTTTTCAAGGGGTCCTAGGTCAGCCCCAGCATTTT,CASSFQGVLGQPQHF
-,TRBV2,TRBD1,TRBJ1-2,TGTGCCAGCAGCCTGGGACAGGGAATCAACTATGGCTACACCTTC,CASSLGQGINYGYTF
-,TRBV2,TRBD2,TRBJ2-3,TGTGCCAGCAGTGAACTAGCGGGAGCCCATACGCAGTATTTT,CASSELAGAHTQYF
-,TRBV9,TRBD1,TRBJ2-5,TGTGCCAGCAGAGGACAGGGAGAGACCCAGTACTTC,CASRGQGETQYF
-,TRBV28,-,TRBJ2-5,TGTGCCAGCATCCCGGGAGTCCTCACGGAGACCCAGTACTTC,CASIPGVLTETQYF
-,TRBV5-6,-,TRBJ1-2,TGTGCCAGCAGCTTGGCAACGGGTTCCTATGGCTACACCTTC,CASSLATGSYGYTF
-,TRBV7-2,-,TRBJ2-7,TGTGCCAGCAGCTTAGCCTCCCCCTCAGGCTACGAGCAGTACTTC,CASSLASPSGYEQYF
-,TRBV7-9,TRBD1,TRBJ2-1,TGTGCCAGCAGCTTAAGGACAGGGAATGAGCAGTTCTTC,CASSLRTGNEQFF
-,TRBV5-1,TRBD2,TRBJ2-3,TGCGCCAGCAGCCCGGGACTAGCGGGAGTCGAGTGGGGAACAGATACGCAGTATTTT,CASSPGLAGVEWGTDTQYF
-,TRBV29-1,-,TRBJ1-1,TGCAGCGTTGAAGAGGTCGGCAGGCTGAACACTGAAGCTTTCTTT,CSVEEVGRLNTEAFF
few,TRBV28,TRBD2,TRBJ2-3,TGTGCCAGCAGTTTGTTGGGGAGGGCCTGGCCACAGTATTTT,CASSLLGRAWPQYF
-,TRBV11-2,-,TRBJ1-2,TGTGCCAGCACCCAGTCGGGGGACGGCTACACCTTC,CASTQSGDGYTF
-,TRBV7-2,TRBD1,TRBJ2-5,TGTGCCAGCAGCTCCGGGACAGGGGGTGTGGAGACCCAGTACTTC,CASSSGTGGVETQYF
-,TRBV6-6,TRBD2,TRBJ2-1,TGTGCCAGCAGGGCTAGAACTAGCGGGATCTCTAATGAGCAGTTCTTC,CASRARTSGISNEQFF